The clone carrying this T cell receptor (beta chain) came up many times. The antigen is undetermined. There are 18 residues in the CDR3. Per the germline V gene, CDR1 is DFQATT and CDR2 is SNEGSKA (reference sequence). V was cut by 6 bases and J by 2 bases, with 26 bases left in between. Via MiXCR, TCRdb re-called the 5' RACE reads, giving one row per CDR3 protein. Of tens of thousands of distinct CDR3 sequences in the sample, around 3.9% were seen once. The sample comes from a study of neurological immune-mediated disorders. Notes on the study in general: The level of TCR clonal expansion was highest in patients with HTLV-1-associated myelopathy and lowest in multiple sclerosis, where it fell below the level seen in healthy controls.

This rearrangement joins TRBV20-1 to TRBJ1-5; possibly TRBD1 for D (6 bases). The sequence was obtained from a man aged 25-45 years with multiple sclerosis. The sequenced material came from PBMCs. The CDR3, as DNA: TGCAGTGCCCCGACTTACTTGGCGGGGGCAGGAGGCAATCAGCCCCAGCATTTT. Its translation is CSAPTYLAGAGGNQPQHF.